This T cell receptor beta chain was captured by sequencing in a study of PD-1 blockade in classical Hodgkin lymphoma. Study outcomes and limitations: Unlike CD8+ TCR diversity, which did not rise significantly by C4D1, CD4+ TCR diversity did. Patients newly diagnosed and complete responders had comparable baseline diversity. Reports indicated that newly diagnosed patients had lower baseline TCR diversity than healthy donors did. Those patients who began receiving nivolumab less than 1 year after ASCT had lower diversity, and they were excluded.

This clone occurred a few times. Its target is unknown. Germline assignment: CDR1 MGHRA and CDR2 YSYEKL. The CDR3 length is 13 residues. V gave up 10 bases and J gave up 3 bases; unmatched junction bases: 5. Sequencing used immunoSEQ multiplex PCR; TCRdb keeps in-frame clones, though not all of them. The table lists 20,000 or so clones, around 70% of them singletons. Following autologous stem cell transplantation, relapse occurred in every patient, and exposure to brentuximab vedotin varied. The V call is TRBV4-1, the J call TRBJ2-7; 11 nucleotides match TRBD2. Material: peripheral blood mononuclear cells (PBMCs), obtained before the second cycle of nivolumab. The receptor was derived from a human donor with classical Hodgkin lymphoma. Here the CDR3 DNA reads TGCGCCACCGCACTAGCGGGAGACTACGAGCAGTACTTC. It specifies CATALAGDYEQYF.